The TCR beta chain described here comes from a study of cytomegalovirus exposure and HLA in healthy donors. The study's findings and limits: Apparent HLA restriction characterized most CMV-associated TCR beta chains in a later analysis. One variant, a missense change in DCLRE1C, was linked in a later analysis to TCR beta V- and J-gene trimming. Earlier analysis found most TCR beta V segments productive about 87% or about 30% of the time. Using the classifier, cytomegalovirus status was reportedly diagnosed with high specificity and sensitivity.

Note on this clone: Its antigen is still unknown.

The PCR employed 60 Vbeta primers together with 13 Jbeta primers. Sequenced by immunoSEQ multiplex PCR; TCRdb stores in-frame clones only, minus some. The table includes roughly 190,000 clones, 80% to 85% detected once. This CDR3 is 13 amino acids long. Trimming took 1 base from V and 3 from J, leaving 6 bases between them. Germline lookup yields CDR1 LGHNA and CDR2 YNFKEQ. The sequencing input was PBMCs. The rearrangement links TRBV4-2 to TRBJ1-2, with D possibly matching TRBD1 (5 bases). The clonotype was recovered from a man aged 35 to 55 in good health and CMV-seropositive. CDR3 DNA sequence: TGTGCCAGCAGCCAAGGGGGGGACTATGGCTACACCTTC. This codes for CASSQGGDYGYTF.